This T cell receptor beta chain was profiled in a study of cytomegalovirus exposure and HLA in healthy donors. CDR3 length equals 14 residues. CDR1 is MNHEY, CDR2 SMNVEV, per germline (reference sequence). Study results and caveats: Based on reports, TCR beta sequences accurately predicted HLA-A and HLA-B alleles for most subjects. Some V segments, TRBV6-2 and TRBV6-3 among them, were indistinguishable and were therefore excluded. About 87% or about 30% of the time was how often most TCR beta V segments were productive, according to an earlier analysis.

Comment on this clone: The antigen is not known.

PCR primers comprised 60 Vbeta and 13 Jbeta primers. Assay used: immunoSEQ multiplex PCR; TCRdb lists only in-frame clones, some missing. The table has 100,000 to 150,000 clones, more than 60% seen once. Sequencing was carried out using PBMCs. The chain combines TRBV27 with TRBJ2-5, with 9 positions matching TRBD1. The J call could be wrong; TRBJ2-7 is a better fit for the DNA end. This sequence originates from a woman between 35 and 50 years old in good health and CMV-seronegative. The DNA for the CDR3 is TGTGCCAGCAGTTGGGACAGGGCGACCTACGAGCAGTACTTC. Protein product: CASSWDRATYEQYF.